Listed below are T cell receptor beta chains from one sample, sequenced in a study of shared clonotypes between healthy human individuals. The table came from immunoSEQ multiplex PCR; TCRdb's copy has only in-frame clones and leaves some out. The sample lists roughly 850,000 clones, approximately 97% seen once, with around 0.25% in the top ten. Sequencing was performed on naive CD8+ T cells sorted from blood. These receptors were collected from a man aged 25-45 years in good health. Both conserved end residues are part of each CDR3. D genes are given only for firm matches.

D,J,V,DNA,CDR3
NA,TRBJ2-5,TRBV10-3,TGTGCCACCCTGCCTGGGGACAAAGAGACCCAGTACTTC,CATLPGDKETQYF
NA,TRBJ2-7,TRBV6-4,TGTGCCAGCAGTGTTCCAGTTTCCTACGAGCAGTACTTC,CASSVPVSYEQYF
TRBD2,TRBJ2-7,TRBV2,TGTGCCAGCAGTCCGACTCCGGGACTAGCCTACGAGCAGTACTTC,CASSPTPGLAYEQYF
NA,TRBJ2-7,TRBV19,TGTGCCAGTAGTAGTAACAGGGTTCCGACCTACGAGCAGTACTTC,CASSSNRVPTYEQYF
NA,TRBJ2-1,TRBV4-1,TGCGCCAGCAGCCACGAGTACCTTGAGCAGTTCTTC,CASSHEYLEQFF
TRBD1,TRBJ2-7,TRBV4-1,TGCGCCAGCAGCCGATCCGGGACAGGGGTCTACGAGCAGTACTTC,CASSRSGTGVYEQYF
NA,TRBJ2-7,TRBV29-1,TGCAGCGTTGTATGGGCAAACTCCTACGAGCAGTACTTC,CSVVWANSYEQYF
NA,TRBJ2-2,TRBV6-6,TGTGCCAGCCGGATCGGGAGAACGGACACCGGGGAGCTGTTTTTT,CASRIGRTDTGELFF
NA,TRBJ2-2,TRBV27,TGTGCCAGCAGTTTATCCTCCGGGGCCGGGGAGCTGTTTTTT,CASSLSSGAGELFF
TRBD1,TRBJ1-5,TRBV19,TGTGCCAGTAGTATATTGCCAGGGGGCGCGAGCAATCAGCCCCAGCATTTT,CASSILPGGASNQPQHF
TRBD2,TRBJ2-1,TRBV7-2,TGTGCCAGCAGCTTACCTCTAGCGGGAGGCGATGAGCAGTTCTTC,CASSLPLAGGDEQFF
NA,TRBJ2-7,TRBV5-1,TGCGCCAGCAGCTTGACTGGTTCCTACGAGCAGTACTTC,CASSLTGSYEQYF
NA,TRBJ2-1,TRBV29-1,TGCAGCGTTGAAAAGGGATTCTCCTACAATGAGCAGTTCTTC,CSVEKGFSYNEQFF
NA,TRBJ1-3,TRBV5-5,TGTGCCAGCAGCTTGAGGCCAGGGACCGGAAACACCATATATTTT,CASSLRPGTGNTIYF
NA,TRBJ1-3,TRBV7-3,TGTGCCAGCAGCTTGGGGCGAGGGTCAGGAAACACCATATATTTT,CASSLGRGSGNTIYF
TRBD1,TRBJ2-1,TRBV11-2,TGTGCCAGCAGCGGACAAAGGAACAGGGGAAATGAGCAGTTCTTC,CASSGQRNRGNEQFF